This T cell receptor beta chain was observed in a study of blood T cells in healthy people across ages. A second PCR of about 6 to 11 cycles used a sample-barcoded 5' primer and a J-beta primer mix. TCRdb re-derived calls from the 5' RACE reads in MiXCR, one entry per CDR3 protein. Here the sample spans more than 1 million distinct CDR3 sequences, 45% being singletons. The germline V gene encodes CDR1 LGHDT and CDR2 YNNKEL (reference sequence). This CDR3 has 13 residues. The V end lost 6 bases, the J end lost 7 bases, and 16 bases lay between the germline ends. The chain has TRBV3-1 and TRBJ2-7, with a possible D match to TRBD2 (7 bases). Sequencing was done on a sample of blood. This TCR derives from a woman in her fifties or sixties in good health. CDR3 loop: CASSRRGGHEQYF. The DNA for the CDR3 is TGTGCCAGCAGTCGCAGGGGAGGGCATGAGCAGTACTTC.